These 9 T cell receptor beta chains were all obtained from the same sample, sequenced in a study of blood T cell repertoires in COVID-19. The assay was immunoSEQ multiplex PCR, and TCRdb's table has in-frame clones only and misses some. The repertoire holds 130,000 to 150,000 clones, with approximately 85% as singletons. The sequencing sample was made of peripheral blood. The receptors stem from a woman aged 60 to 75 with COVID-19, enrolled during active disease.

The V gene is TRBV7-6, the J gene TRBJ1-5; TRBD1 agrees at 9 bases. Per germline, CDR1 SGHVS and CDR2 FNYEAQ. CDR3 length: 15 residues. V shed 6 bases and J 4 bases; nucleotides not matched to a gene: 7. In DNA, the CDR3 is TGTGCCAGCAGTCTGACAGGGGGTCTAAATCAGCCCCAGCATTTT. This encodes CASSLTGGLNQPQHF.

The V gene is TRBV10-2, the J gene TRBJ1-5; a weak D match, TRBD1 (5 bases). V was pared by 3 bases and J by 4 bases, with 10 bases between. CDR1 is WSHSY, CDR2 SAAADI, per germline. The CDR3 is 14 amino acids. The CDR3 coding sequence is TGCGCCAGCAGTGATGTTACAGGAAATCAGCCCCAGCATTTT. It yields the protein CASSDVTGNQPQHF.

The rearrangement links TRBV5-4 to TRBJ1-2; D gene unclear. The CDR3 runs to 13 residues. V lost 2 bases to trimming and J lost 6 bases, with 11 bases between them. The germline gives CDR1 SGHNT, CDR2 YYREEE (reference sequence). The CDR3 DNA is TGTGCCAGCAGCTTACCGGGGTCGGATGGCTACACCTTC. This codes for CASSLPGSDGYTF.

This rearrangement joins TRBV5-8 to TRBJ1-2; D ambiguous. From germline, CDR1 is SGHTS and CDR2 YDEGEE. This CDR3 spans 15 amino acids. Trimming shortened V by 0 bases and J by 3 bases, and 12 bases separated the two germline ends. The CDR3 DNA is TGTGCCAGCAGCTTGGCCTCGACACACCACTATGGCTACACCTTC. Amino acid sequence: CASSLASTHHYGYTF.

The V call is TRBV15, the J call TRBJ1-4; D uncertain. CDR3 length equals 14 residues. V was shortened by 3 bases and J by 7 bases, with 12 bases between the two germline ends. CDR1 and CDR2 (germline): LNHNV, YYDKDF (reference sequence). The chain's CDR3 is CATSRGDGPEKLFF. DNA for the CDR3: TGTGCCACCAGCAGGGGAGATGGTCCTGAAAAACTGTTTTTT. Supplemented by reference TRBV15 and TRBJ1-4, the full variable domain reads DAMVIQNPRYQVTQFGKPVTLSCSQTLNHNVMYWYQQKSSQAPKLLFHYYDKDFNNEADTPDNFQSRRPNTSFCFLDIRSPGLGDTAMYLCATSRGDGPEKLFFGSGTQLSVL.

This chain's CDR3 is CASSDWGGYGGSYSGNTIYF. As DNA, the CDR3 is TGTGCCAGCAGCGATTGGGGCGGGTATGGAGGGAGTTATTCTGGAAACACCATATATTTT. The chain carries TRBV5-8 and TRBJ1-3; maybe TRBD1 (5 bases). In germline, CDR1 is SGHTS, CDR2 YDEGEE. The V end was cut by 4 bases, the J end by 1 base, with 27 bases between. The CDR3 is 20 amino acids.

The CDR3 nucleotides read TGCGCCAGCAGCCCCAGGGGGACACAAGGCATATTTATAGGCTACACCTTC. It encodes CASSPRGTQGIFIGYTF. The V call is TRBV4-3, the J call TRBJ1-2, with TRBD1 matching over 7 bases. In germline, CDR1 is LGHNA, CDR2 YSLEER. The CDR3 runs to 17 residues. The J segment lost 8 bases and the V segment lost 4 bases, leaving 19 bases of the junction unmatched.

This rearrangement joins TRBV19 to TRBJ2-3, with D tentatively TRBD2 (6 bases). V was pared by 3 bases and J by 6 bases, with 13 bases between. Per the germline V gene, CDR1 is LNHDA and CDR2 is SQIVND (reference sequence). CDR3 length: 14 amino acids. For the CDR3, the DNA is TGTGCCAGTAGTATTGGAGGGTCTGTGGATACGCAGTATTTT. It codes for CASSIGGSVDTQYF.

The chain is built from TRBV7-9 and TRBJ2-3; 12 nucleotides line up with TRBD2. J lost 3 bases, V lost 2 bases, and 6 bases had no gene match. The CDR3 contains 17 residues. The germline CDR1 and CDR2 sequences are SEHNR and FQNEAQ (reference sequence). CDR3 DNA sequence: TGTGCCAGCAGCTTAAGGCAGACTAGCGGGGGAACAGATACGCAGTATTTT. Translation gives CASSLRQTSGGTDTQYF.